These 13 T cell receptor beta chains originate from one sample sequenced in a study of blood T cell repertoires in COVID-19 (dated by TCRdb to 2019 to 2021). Receptor libraries were prepared by the immunoSEQ multiplex PCR assay. TCRdb took over this immuneACCESS table, retaining in-frame rearrangements with V and J assigned. Such tables are incomplete; in checked studies, under half of the missing clones stem from an unresolved V gene, and the remainder is unexplained. This sample has a few hundred thousand clones in its table, and approximately 90% of those were observed once. The ten largest clones represent just under 6.5% of the sample. Sequencing was carried out using peripheral blood. The source is a woman in her forties or fifties with COVID-19, enrolled during active disease.

About this clone itself: At one boundary the junction diverges from the germline segment, which might be a read error. In DNA, the CDR3 is TGTGCCACCGGTGACCCGGGACAGGGCACCTACGAGCAGTACTTC. Its translation is CATGDPGQGTYEQYF. This rearrangement joins TRBV24-1 to TRBJ2-7; 9 bases line up with TRBD1. The CDR3 runs 15 residues. Looked up from germline, CDR1 is KGHDR and CDR2 is SFDVKD.

The chain recombines TRBV5-1 with TRBJ2-5, with D unresolved. The CDR3 is made up of 12 amino acids. CDR1 and CDR2 from the germline V gene are SGHRS and YFSETQ. V dropped 5 bases and J dropped 4 bases, with 9 bases sitting between them. The CDR3 loop is CASSLYRETQYF. The CDR3 bases are TGCGCCAGCAGTTTATATCGAGAGACCCAGTACTTC.

The chain links TRBV9 to TRBJ2-3; TRBD2 agrees at 7 bases. Germline CDR1 is SGDLS and CDR2 is YYNGEE. The V segment lost 2 bases and the J segment 0 bases; nucleotides outside the gene matches: 3. This CDR3 region has 15 residues. The CDR3 DNA is TGTGCCAGCAGCGTGGGAGGGGCTAGCACAGATACGCAGTATTTT. Translating gives CASSVGGASTDTQYF.

The CDR3 reads CASSPPTDHNEQFF. In DNA form, the CDR3 reads TGTGCCAGCTCACCACCGACAGACCACAATGAGCAGTTCTTC. The chain recombines TRBV18 with TRBJ2-1; a weak D match, TRBD1 (5 bases). Trimming removed 0 bases from V and 5 bases from J, with 8 bases in between. The CDR3 runs to 14 residues. Germline V CDR1 and CDR2: KGHSH, LQKENI.

The chain couples TRBV5-1 to TRBJ2-1, with TRBD1 matching 8 bases. V shed 4 bases, J shed 5 bases, and the junction held 5 bases outside the gene matches. CDR1 and CDR2 from the germline V gene are SGHRS and YFSETQ. This CDR3 comprises 14 residues. The CDR3 protein is CASSVPGQDNEQFF. The CDR3 coding sequence is TGCGCCAGCAGCGTACCGGGACAGGACAATGAGCAGTTCTTC.

The rearrangement links TRBV7-9 to TRBJ2-1; D not certain. The CDR3 consists of 12 residues. V lost 2 bases and J lost 12, with 11 bases in between. In germline, CDR1 is SEHNR, CDR2 FQNEAQ (reference sequence). CDR3 sequence (DNA): TGTGCCAGCAGCTTATTCGTCCCCAGGCAGTTCTTC. Translating it yields CASSLFVPRQFF.

V usage is TRBV5-1 and J usage is TRBJ1-2; D is uncertain. Deletions cut 0 bases from V and 2 bases from J, with 8 bases between. The CDR3 totals 14 residues. Germline V gene sequence: CDR1 SGHRS, CDR2 YFSETQ. The CDR3 protein is CASSLAQLNYGYTF. The CDR3 region has the DNA TGCGCCAGCAGCTTGGCGCAGTTAAACTATGGCTACACCTTC.

V gene TRBV7-9 combines with J gene TRBJ1-1, with unresolved D. Between the trimmed V and J ends, which lost 4 bases and 4 bases, there was a span of 13 bases. CDR1 is SEHNR and CDR2 is FQNEAQ in the germline V gene (reference sequence). The CDR3 length is 14 residues. CDR3 region: CASSSPQVLTEAFF. The DNA of the CDR3 is TGTGCCAGCAGCTCCCCCCAGGTCCTCACTGAAGCTTTCTTT. Together with reference TRBV7-9 and TRBJ1-1, the CDR3 gives the full variable domain: DTGVSQNPRHKITKRGQNVTFRCDPISEHNRLYWYRQTLGQGPEFLTYFQNEAQLEKSRLLSDRFSAERPKGSFSTLEIQRTEQGDSAMYLCASSSPQVLTEAFFGQGTRLTVV.

The chain links TRBV10-3 to TRBJ2-1; TRBD2 matches at 9 bases. The CDR3 is 15 residues long. Germline CDR1 is ENHRY and CDR2 is SYGVKD. Germline trimming cut 5 bases from V and 9 bases from J; bases unmatched to any gene: 11. CDR3 DNA: TGTGCCATCAGTCTATTAGCGGGAGAGGATATTGAGCAGTTCTTC. Translation: CAISLLAGEDIEQFF.

This sequence joins TRBV29-1 and TRBJ1-1; no clear D. V was pared by 3 bases and J by 4 bases, with 18 bases between. Germline values: CDR1 SQVTM, CDR2 ANQGSEA. The CDR3 is 15 residues long. CDR3 DNA sequence: TGCAGCGTTGAGTCCCCGAGATCGGTTGGCACTGAAGCTTTCTTT. It yields the protein CSVESPRSVGTEAFF.

The chain is built from TRBV7-8 and TRBJ2-1; 7 bases match TRBD2. CDR1 and CDR2 from the germline V gene are SGHVS and FQNEAQ. Trimming removed 5 bases from V and 7 bases from J; junction bases left unmatched: 11. The CDR3 length is 15 residues. CDR3 amino acids: CASSGGLLTRNEQFF. CDR3 in DNA: TGTGCCAGCAGCGGGGGACTACTGACGCGTAATGAGCAGTTCTTC. The full variable domain, its missing parts supplied by reference TRBV7-8 and TRBJ2-1, is GAGVSQSPRYKVAKRGQDVALRCDPISGHVSLFWYQQALGQGPEFLTYFQNEAQLDKSGLPSDRFFAERPEGSVSTLKIQRTQQEDSAVYLCASSGGLLTRNEQFFGPGTRLTVL.

The V call is TRBV7-8, the J call TRBJ1-2; possibly TRBD1 for D (5 bases). Germline assignment: CDR1 SGHVS and CDR2 FQNEAQ. Between the trimmed V and J ends, which lost 2 bases and 8 bases, there was a span of 18 bases. CDR3 length: 15 amino acids. The CDR3 is CASSLSRDGLRGYTF. In DNA form, the CDR3 reads TGTGCCAGCAGCTTATCCAGGGATGGGCTCCGGGGCTACACCTTC.

This clone was recorded only once. The same CDR3 can be traced to other DNA sequences in this sample. V and J are TRBV20-1 and TRBJ1-2; tentative D call: TRBD1 (5 bases). In germline, CDR1 is DFQATT, CDR2 SNEGSKA (reference sequence). The CDR3 has 11 amino acids. V was shortened by 3 bases and J by 4 bases, with 6 bases between the two germline ends. CDR3 sequence (DNA): TGCAGTGCTAGGGGACTCTATGGCTACACCTTC. This translates into CSARGLYGYTF.